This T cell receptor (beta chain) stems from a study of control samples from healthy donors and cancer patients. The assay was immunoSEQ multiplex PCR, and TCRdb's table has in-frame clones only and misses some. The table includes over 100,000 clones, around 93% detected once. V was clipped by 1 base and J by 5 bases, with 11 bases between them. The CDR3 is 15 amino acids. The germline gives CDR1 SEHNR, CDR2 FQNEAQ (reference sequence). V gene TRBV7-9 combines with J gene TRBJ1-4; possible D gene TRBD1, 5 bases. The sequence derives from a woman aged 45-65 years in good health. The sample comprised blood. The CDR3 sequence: CASSLDGGRNEKLFF. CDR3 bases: TGTGCCAGCAGCTTAGACGGGGGACGAAATGAAAAACTGTTTTTT.